There are a few counts of the clone carrying this T cell receptor beta chain. CDR3 length equals 13 residues. V dropped 10 bases and J dropped 0; count of bases not matched to a gene: 4. Germline V gene data show CDR1 as ENHRY and CDR2 as SYGVKD. The data derive from a study of cytomegalovirus exposure and HLA in healthy donors. PCR employed 60 Vbeta and 13 Jbeta primers. The assay was immunoSEQ multiplex PCR, and TCRdb's table has in-frame clones only and misses some. There are nearly 95,000 clones in the sample; less than 8% occur only once, and about 2% lies in the top ten. The genes are TRBV10-3 and TRBJ2-7; 9 bases map to TRBD1. Input material: PBMCs. This TCR came from a man over 45 in good health and CMV-seronegative. CDR3 nucleotide sequence: TGTGCCACGGAGGGACAGGGCTCCTACGAGCAGTACTTC. Protein product: CATEGQGSYEQYF.